Below are 30 T cell receptor beta chains sequenced from a single sample in a study of T cell repertoires in cytomegalovirus infection. TCRdb re-called the reads with MiXCR, one entry per CDR3 protein. The sample includes over 150,000 distinct CDR3 sequences, approximately 17% of them seen just once. Material for sequencing was CD8+ T cells from PBMCs. Receptors originate from a human donor in good health (CMV status not recorded). Some clones in this sample may be carry-over from other donors' samples.

V is TRBV6-1 and J is TRBJ2-2, with D perhaps matching TRBD1 (7 bases). The CDR3 is 13 amino acids. Germline CDR1 MNHNS, CDR2 SASEGT. V gave up 6 bases and J gave up 6 bases, with 11 bases separating them. CDR3 bases: TGTGCCAGCAGGGTCAGGGGGGCCGGGGAGCTGTTTTTT. Its translation: CASRVRGAGELFF.

This clonotype has only a few counts. The chain links TRBV7-2 to TRBJ2-5; 8 bases line up with TRBD1. V was pared by 5 bases and J by 5 bases, with 10 bases of the junction left unmatched. This CDR3 region has 15 residues. Germline V CDR1 and CDR2: SGHTA, FQGNSA. CDR3: CASSPRAGGLETQYF. Written as DNA, the CDR3 is TGTGCCAGCAGCCCCAGGGCAGGGGGCTTGGAGACCCAGTACTTC.

This CDR3 is CSFAGGPKNIQYF. The DNA of the CDR3 is TGCAGCTTTGCGGGGGGGCCCAAAAACATTCAGTACTTC. This chain joins TRBV29-1 and TRBJ2-4, with 9 bases that match TRBD2. The V gene end was trimmed by 8 bases and the J gene end by 2 bases; junction bases not matched to a gene: 4. From germline, CDR1 is SQVTM and CDR2 ANQGSEA. The CDR3 totals 13 residues.

This clonotype appeared many times. The chain links TRBV7-2 to TRBJ1-5; no definite D call. Germline values: CDR1 SGHTA, CDR2 FQGNSA. This CDR3 is built from 16 residues. V shed 0 bases and J shed 3 bases, with 12 bases lying between them. The CDR3 is CASSLAATADNQPQHF. In DNA, the CDR3 is TGTGCCAGCAGCTTAGCGGCGACTGCGGACAATCAGCCCCAGCATTTT.

This clonotype was picked up a small number of times. This sequence joins TRBV7-9 and TRBJ2-2; 7 bases map to TRBD1. The CDR3 length is 15 residues. V shed 5 bases and J 3 bases; nucleotides not matched to a gene: 6. Germline assignment: CDR1 SEHNR and CDR2 FQNEAQ (reference sequence). The CDR3 DNA reads as TGTGCCAGCAGCATACAGGGGATGGACACCGGGGAGCTGTTTTTT. This encodes CASSIQGMDTGELFF.

The V gene is TRBV12-3 or TRBV12-4, the J gene TRBJ1-1; TRBD1 aligns across 7 bases. Trimming cost V 2 bases and J 4 bases; bases outside gene matches: 7. CDR3 length equals 15 residues. This CDR3 is CASSLYRGQVTEAFF. The DNA of the CDR3 is TGTGCCAGCAGTTTATACAGGGGTCAGGTCACTGAAGCTTTCTTT.

This clonotype was counted at least ten times. The V call is TRBV6-2 or TRBV6-3, the J call TRBJ2-1; TRBD1 matches at 10 bases. CDR3 length: 16 amino acids. CDR1 is MNHEY, CDR2 SVGEGT, per germline. Unmatched junction bases numbered 5, after V lost 0 bases and J lost 6 bases. CDR3 nucleotide sequence: TGTGCCAGCAGTTACTCCGGGACAGGGGCCCGCAATGAGCAGTTCTTC. This gives the protein CASSYSGTGARNEQFF.

The rearrangement joins TRBV9 to TRBJ1-6; possible D gene TRBD1, 5 bases. V lost 3 bases to trimming and J lost 0 bases, with 7 bases between them. The germline V gene has CDR1 SGDLS and CDR2 YYNGEE. The CDR3 length is 15 residues. The CDR3 loop is CASSAGSSYNSPLHF. Here the CDR3 DNA reads TGTGCCAGCAGCGCAGGGAGCTCCTATAATTCACCCCTCCACTTT. Full variable domain (rest looked up from reference TRBV9 and TRBJ1-6): DSGVTQTPKHLITATGQRVTLRCSPRSGDLSVYWYQQSLDQGLQFLIQYYNGEERAKGNILERFSAQQFPDLHSELNLSSLELGDSALYFCASSAGSSYNSPLHFGNGTRLTVT.

This clonotype was seen a handful of times. The chain couples TRBV20-1 to TRBJ1-6; possibly TRBD1 for D (5 bases). Germline V lookup: CDR1 DFQATT, CDR2 SNEGSKA (reference sequence). Between the trimmed V and J ends, which lost 4 bases and 7 bases, there was a span of 14 bases. The length of the CDR3 is 14 residues. CDR3 bases: TGCAGTGCTACCCTGGGGGACGGAAATTCACCCCTCCACTTT. It specifies CSATLGDGNSPLHF.

The rearrangement joins TRBV5-6 to TRBJ2-3; tentatively, D is TRBD2 (6 bases). The V gene's germline CDR1 is SGHDT and CDR2 YYEEEE. The V end lost 4 bases, the J end lost 2 bases, and 14 bases lay between the germline ends. The CDR3 has 15 residues. CDR3 coding DNA: TGTGCCAGCAGCCCGGTAGCGGAAAACACAGATACGCAGTATTTT. It specifies CASSPVAENTDTQYF.

There are a few counts of this clonotype. Written as DNA, the CDR3 is TGTGCCAGCAGTGAGAGAGACTATAATTCACCCCTCCACTTT. It yields the protein CASSERDYNSPLHF. The V gene is TRBV25-1, the J gene TRBJ1-6; D remains unclear. V lost 3 bases, J lost 3 bases, and 6 bases lay in between. The CDR3 is 14 amino acids. Germline V lookup: CDR1 MGHDK, CDR2 SYGVNS.

This clonotype has just a few counts. The chain joins TRBV2 to TRBJ2-7; 7 positions match TRBD2. Per germline, CDR1 SNHLY and CDR2 FYNNEI. J was trimmed by 3 bases and V by 5 bases; bases with no gene match: 7. The CDR3 runs 14 residues. For the CDR3, the DNA is TGTGCCAGCAGTACCAGGGACTATTACTACGAGCAGTACTTC. Protein: CASSTRDYYYEQYF.

The chain carries TRBV28 and TRBJ1-5; 8 positions match TRBD1. The germline CDR1 and CDR2 sequences are MDHEN and SYDVKM. V trimming: 3 bases; J trimming: 5 bases; junction bases outside the gene matches: 3. The CDR3 is made up of 14 amino acids. The CDR3, as DNA: TGTGCCAGCAGTTTCGGACAGGGCCATCAGCCCCAGCATTTT. Its protein product is CASSFGQGHQPQHF.

The V call is TRBV27, the J call TRBJ1-2, with 7 bases lining up with TRBD1. J lost 2 bases, V lost 0 bases, and 3 bases had no gene match. CDR1 and CDR2 from the germline V gene are MNHEY and SMNVEV (reference sequence). The CDR3 is 15 residues long. Here the CDR3 DNA reads TGTGCCAGCAGTTTATCGGGAGGGGGCAACTATGGCTACACCTTC. Translated, it gives CASSLSGGGNYGYTF.

In its sample, this clonotype was seen a few times. As DNA, the CDR3 is TGCAGCGGCGGACTAGCGGGGGCCTACAATGAGCAGTTCTTC. Amino acids: CSGGLAGAYNEQFF. The rearrangement uses TRBV29-1 and TRBJ2-1, with TRBD2 identical over 13 bases. Germline lookup yields CDR1 SQVTM and CDR2 ANQGSEA. This CDR3 comprises 14 residues. V lost 7 bases to trimming and J lost 2 bases; unmatched junction nucleotides: 2.

V and J are TRBV2 and TRBJ2-1, with D uncertain. The CDR3 runs to 12 residues. Germline V CDR1 and CDR2: SNHLY, FYNNEI. V lost 4 bases, J lost 2 bases, and 3 bases lay in between. CDR3 residues: CASSATYNEQFF. CDR3 in DNA: TGTGCCAGCAGTGCGACCTACAATGAGCAGTTCTTC.

The chain uses TRBV20-1 and TRBJ1-5; D might be TRBD1 (5 bases). Trimming stripped 2 bases from V and 6 bases from J, with 17 bases between. Germline CDR1 DFQATT, CDR2 SNEGSKA (reference sequence). This CDR3 contains 15 residues. CDR3 bases: TGCAGTGCTAGACTACCGGACATCTCGGTTCAGCCCCAGCATTTT. Translation: CSARLPDISVQPQHF.

This clonotype is categorized as medium-sized. The chain has TRBV7-9 and TRBJ2-4, with 8 bases fitting TRBD1. CDR3 size: 15 residues. The germline V gene encodes CDR1 SEHNR and CDR2 FQNEAQ (reference sequence). The V gene end was trimmed by 5 bases and the J gene end by 3 bases; junction bases not matched to a gene: 6. The chain's CDR3 is CASSPQGAYKNIQYF. In DNA, the CDR3 is TGTGCCAGCAGCCCGCAGGGGGCTTACAAAAACATTCAGTACTTC.

In its sample, this clonotype was seen a few times. The V gene is TRBV5-6, the J gene TRBJ1-2; D might be TRBD1 (5 bases). Trimming cost V 3 bases and J 5 bases, with 20 bases left between them. Germline V gives CDR1 SGHDT, CDR2 YYEEEE. CDR3 length: 16 residues. For the CDR3, the DNA is TGTGCCAGCAGCTGGGGGGAGACAGAAGAGAATTATGGCTACACCTTC. It specifies CASSWGETEENYGYTF.

This chain connects TRBV4-3 to TRBJ1-3, with unresolved D. Germline V CDR1 and CDR2: LGHNA, YSLEER. This CDR3 region has 15 residues. V lost 0 bases and J lost 0, with 6 bases in between. The CDR3 here is CASSQEPGSGNTIYF. The CDR3, as DNA: TGCGCCAGCAGCCAAGAGCCGGGCTCTGGAAACACCATATATTTT.

This clonotype was seen only a few times. This chain joins TRBV4-3 and TRBJ2-3, with TRBD2 as a possible D gene (7 bases). Deletions cut 4 bases from V and 2 bases from J, with 19 bases between. This CDR3 comprises 17 residues. Germline assignment: CDR1 LGHNA and CDR2 YSLEER. The CDR3 region is CASSRVRGGDPTDTQYF. The CDR3 nucleotides are TGCGCCAGCAGCCGCGTAAGGGGGGGGGACCCCACAGATACGCAGTATTTT.

This clonotype was seen more than once but under ten times. The chain couples TRBV10-2 to TRBJ2-7, with a tentative D call TRBD1 (5 bases). V lost 8 bases to trimming and J lost 2 bases, with 13 bases between them. Germline lookup yields CDR1 WSHSY and CDR2 SAAADI. The CDR3 consists of 13 residues. CDR3 nucleotide sequence: TGCGCCAGCGGATCAGGGCAAGCCTACGAGCAGTACTTC. Translated: CASGSGQAYEQYF.

This clonotype was picked up a small number of times. The genes are TRBV7-8 and TRBJ2-7; D is uncertain. The ends were cut back, 2 bases at V and 2 bases at J, with 10 bases in the middle. CDR1 SGHVS and CDR2 FQNEAQ come from the germline V gene. The CDR3 is 14 residues long. The CDR3 DNA reads TGTGCCAGCAGCTTATACGGCTCCACCTACGAGCAGTACTTC. Protein sequence: CASSLYGSTYEQYF.

V gene TRBV6-1 combines with J gene TRBJ1-1; possible D gene TRBD1, 5 bases. Trimming took 9 bases from V and 5 from J, leaving 22 bases between them. The CDR3 is made up of 15 amino acids. The germline CDR1 and CDR2 sequences are MNHNS and SASEGT. CDR3 DNA sequence: TGTGCCAGTTATAGGGACCGAGGGGCGCGGACTGAAGCTTTCTTT. Residues: CASYRDRGARTEAFF.

The table lists this clonotype with a few counts. The gene calls are TRBV12-3 or TRBV12-4 and TRBJ1-1, with a weak D call TRBD1 (5 bases). The CDR3 runs to 13 residues. With 6 bases removed from V and 0 bases from J, the gap between germline ends came to 8 bases. CDR3 loop: CASRPGLNTEAFF. In DNA, the CDR3 is TGTGCCAGCAGACCGGGACTGAACACTGAAGCTTTCTTT.

The genes are TRBV2 and TRBJ2-3; D possibly corresponds to TRBD1 (6 bases). In germline, CDR1 is SNHLY, CDR2 FYNNEI. This CDR3 is built from 13 residues. V lost 6 bases and J 2 bases, leaving 9 bases between the germline ends. In nucleotides, the CDR3 is TGTGCCAGCAGAGGGGGTTACACAGATACGCAGTATTTT. It is translated as CASRGGYTDTQYF.

There are a few counts of this clonotype. The chain is built from TRBV14 and TRBJ1-1, with 9 bases matching TRBD1. The V and J ends lost 3 bases and 3 bases, in that order; junction bases with no gene match: 5. Germline V gene lookup returns CDR1 SGHDN and CDR2 FVKESK. This CDR3 has 15 residues. The DNA for the CDR3 is TGTGCCAGCAGCCACAAACAGGGGGCGGACACTGAAGCTTTCTTT. This gives the protein CASSHKQGADTEAFF.

This chain links TRBV7-8 with TRBJ2-3, with 7 bases lining up with TRBD1. Trimming cost V 5 bases and J 3 bases; bases outside gene matches: 5. The CDR3 spans 14 residues. Germline CDR1 reads SGHVS; CDR2 reads FQNEAQ. The CDR3 reads CASSTGAVTDTQYF. CDR3 DNA: TGTGCCAGCAGCACAGGGGCTGTTACAGATACGCAGTATTTT.

In this sample, this clonotype turned up a few times. The rearrangement joins TRBV6-6 to TRBJ2-7; 10 bases are shared with TRBD1. From germline, CDR1 is MNHNY and CDR2 SVGAGI (reference sequence). Trimming cost V 6 bases and J 3 bases; bases outside gene matches: 8. The CDR3 has 15 amino acids. CDR3 protein: CASSPDRGSHYEQYF. CDR3 nucleotides: TGTGCCAGCAGCCCGGACAGGGGGTCACACTACGAGCAGTACTTC.

The table lists this clonotype with many counts. This chain joins TRBV7-2 and TRBJ1-2; no definite D call. This CDR3 is built from 11 residues. Germline assignment: CDR1 SGHTA and CDR2 FQGNSA. The V and J ends lost 6 bases and 8 bases respectively, with 10 bases between them. The CDR3 nucleotides are TGTGCCAGCAGAGATAGGTGGGGCTACACCTTC. Encoded protein: CASRDRWGYTF.